The next 29 T cell receptor beta chains were all read from a single sample in a study of CD8 T cells in ankylosing spondylitis. One entry per CDR3 protein results from TCRdb running MiXCR on the 5' RACE reads. The sample lists about 89,000 distinct CDR3 sequences, around 30% seen once, with about 60% in the top ten. The sequenced sample consisted of blood, either unsorted or a sorted T cell fraction (not recorded which). These receptors came from a male donor with ankylosing spondylitis or in good health (not recorded which).

This chain's CDR3 is CASSSGGPPGDNEQFF. CDR3 bases: TGTGCCAGCAGCAGCGGGGGGCCCCCGGGTGACAATGAGCAGTTCTTC. The V and J genes are TRBV7-3 and TRBJ2-1; TRBD2 agrees at 9 bases. After removal of 5 bases from V and 5 bases from J, the junction contained 10 bases not matched to a gene. CDR1 and CDR2 (germline): SGHTA, FQGTGA. The CDR3 length is 16 residues.

At least ten counts were recorded for this clonotype. This chain links TRBV5-1 with TRBJ2-3; D not certain. The CDR3 contains 14 residues. Germline V CDR1 and CDR2: SGHRS, YFSETQ. The ends were cut back, 1 base at V and 2 bases at J, with 8 bases in the middle. The CDR3 DNA reads TGCGCCAGCAGCTTGACGGGTTTCACAGATACGCAGTATTTT. It specifies CASSLTGFTDTQYF.

This chain links TRBV5-1 with TRBJ1-2; 7 bases align to TRBD1. The CDR3 sequence is 14 residues long. Trimming removed 4 bases from V and 5 bases from J; junction bases left unmatched: 8. Germline V gene data show CDR1 as SGHRS and CDR2 as YFSETQ. The CDR3: CASSEGQANYGYTF. The CDR3 region has the DNA TGCGCCAGCAGCGAAGGACAGGCGAATTATGGCTACACCTTC.

This clonotype was found a few times. V gene TRBV7-2 combines with J gene TRBJ2-1, with 10 bases that match TRBD2. The CDR3 sequence is 17 residues long. V lost 2 bases, J lost 6 bases, and 10 bases stayed unmatched. The germline V gene encodes CDR1 SGHTA and CDR2 FQGNSA. In DNA, the CDR3 is TGTGCCAGCAGCTTACGGCTAGCGGGGGAGTTTCTCAATGAGCAGTTCTTC. Amino acids: CASSLRLAGEFLNEQFF.

This clonotype was found many times. This chain uses TRBV29-1 with TRBJ2-2, with D maybe TRBD2 (5 bases). The germline gives CDR1 SQVTM, CDR2 ANQGSEA. Trimming removed 6 bases from V and 1 base from J, with 6 bases in between. This CDR3 has 12 amino acids. The CDR3: CSVGRNTGELFF. The CDR3 coding sequence is TGCAGCGTAGGGAGGAACACCGGGGAGCTGTTTTTT.

This clonotype was counted between two and nine times. This chain connects TRBV28 to TRBJ2-1; D not resolved. V dropped 10 bases and J dropped 3 bases, with 7 bases sitting between them. Germline loops: CDR1 MDHEN, CDR2 SYDVKM. The CDR3 is made up of 11 amino acids. The CDR3 coding sequence is TGTGCCATCAACCGCTACAATGAGCAGTTCTTC. Protein sequence: CAINRYNEQFF.

The chain recombines TRBV24-1 with TRBJ1-5, with 9 bases fitting TRBD1. V gave up 4 bases and J gave up 0 bases; unmatched junction bases: 9. Germline CDR1 is KGHDR and CDR2 is SFDVKD. The CDR3 is made up of 18 amino acids. The CDR3 region has the DNA TGTGCCACCAGTGACCCAAGGACAGGGGATGATAGCAATCAGCCCCAGCATTTT. It specifies CATSDPRTGDDSNQPQHF.

The CDR3 nucleotides are TGTGCCAGCAGTCGACAGGGGGCTAACTATGGCTACACCTTC. Translation gives CASSRQGANYGYTF. V is TRBV6-1 and J is TRBJ1-2, with 9 bases identical to TRBD1. Unmatched junction bases numbered 1, after V lost 5 bases and J lost 0 bases. Germline CDR1 and CDR2: MNHNS and SASEGT. The CDR3 is 14 amino acids.

The chain links TRBV5-1 to TRBJ2-5; no clear D gene. Trimming cost V 0 bases and J 4 bases, with 7 bases left between them. The germline gives CDR1 SGHRS, CDR2 YFSETQ. This CDR3 region has 13 residues. The CDR3 DNA follows: TGCGCCAGCAGCTTGGAATACGGAGAGACCCAGTACTTC. Residues: CASSLEYGETQYF.

As regards this clonotype: The junction differs from germline at one of its ends, possibly a read error. The DNA for the CDR3 is TGCTGTGCTTACCCACGCCGGGACTCATACACAGATACGCAGTATTTT. Its protein is CCAYPRRDSYTDTQYF. The V gene is TRBV20-1, the J gene TRBJ2-3; perhaps TRBD2 as D (6 bases). This CDR3 is 16 amino acids long. Germline CDR1 and CDR2: DFQATT and SNEGSKA (reference sequence).

This clonotype was observed many times. Here the CDR3 DNA reads TGCAGTGCGGCCAAAGCGGGAACCTACTACAATGAGCAGTTCTTC. Its protein product is CSAAKAGTYYNEQFF. The rearrangement joins TRBV20-1 to TRBJ2-1, with 7 bases identical to TRBD2. Germline V lookup: CDR1 DFQATT, CDR2 SNEGSKA (reference sequence). The V segment lost 6 bases and the J segment 3 bases; nucleotides outside the gene matches: 11. This CDR3 has 15 amino acids.

The sample holds a few counts of this clonotype. V usage is TRBV20-1 and J usage is TRBJ2-1; 11 nucleotides line up with TRBD2. Germline trimming cut 6 bases from V and 0 bases from J; bases unmatched to any gene: 7. CDR1 DFQATT and CDR2 SNEGSKA come from the germline V gene (reference sequence). This CDR3 contains 16 residues. CDR3 in DNA: TGCAGTGCGCCCACTAGCGGGGGAGTCTCCTACAATGAGCAGTTCTTC. Translating it yields CSAPTSGGVSYNEQFF.

This clonotype has just a few counts. CDR3 DNA sequence: TGCAGTGCTGCTACAGAAAGGTTATTACACACTGAAGCTTTCTTT. Protein: CSAATERLLHTEAFF. This sequence joins TRBV20-1 and TRBJ1-1, with D unresolved. This CDR3 has 15 residues. The ends were cut back, 5 bases at V and 3 bases at J, with 19 bases in the middle. CDR1 is DFQATT, CDR2 SNEGSKA, per germline (reference sequence).

This clonotype was found a few times. The chain uses TRBV5-1 and TRBJ1-2, with 8 bases matching TRBD1. CDR3 length equals 15 residues. V was pared by 3 bases and J by 0 bases, with 4 bases of the junction left unmatched. The germline V gene has CDR1 SGHRS and CDR2 YFSETQ. The CDR3 nucleotides are TGCGCCAGCAGCTCAACGACAGGGGCTAACTATGGCTACACCTTC. Translated: CASSSTTGANYGYTF.

The V call is TRBV18, the J call TRBJ2-7; the D gene is possibly TRBD2 (7 bases). CDR1 is KGHSH, CDR2 LQKENI, per germline. With 6 bases removed from V and 0 bases from J, the gap between germline ends came to 15 bases. The CDR3 is 15 amino acids. CDR3 nucleotides: TGTGCCAGCTCTCCCGCGGGGGCGGGCTCCTACGAGCAGTACTTC. Its protein product is CASSPAGAGSYEQYF. The full variable domain, in which reference TRBV18 and TRBJ2-7 provide the parts outside the CDR3, is NAGVMQNPRHLVRRRGQEARLRCSPMKGHSHVYWYRQLPEEGLKFMVYLQKENIIDESGMPKERFSAEFPKEGPSILRIQQVVRGDSAAYFCASSPAGAGSYEQYFGPGTRLTVT.

This clonotype was detected ten times or more. The chain carries TRBV20-1 and TRBJ2-1, with D unresolved. The CDR3 is 12 residues long. The germline gives CDR1 DFQATT, CDR2 SNEGSKA (reference sequence). V was clipped by 0 bases and J by 14 bases, with 14 bases between them. In nucleotides, the CDR3 is TGCAGTGCTAGAGATGACGGATTTATGGAGTTCTTC. Translated: CSARDDGFMEFF.

This chain links TRBV11-3 with TRBJ2-1; perhaps D is TRBD1 or TRBD2 (5 bases each). V lost 2 bases and J 7 bases, leaving 21 bases between the germline ends. Germline-derived CDR1 and CDR2 are SGHNT and YENEEA. The CDR3 extends over 17 amino acids. In DNA, the CDR3 is TGTGCCAGCAGCTTAAAAACCGGGACCAACTATCCTAATGAGCAGTTCTTC. Protein product: CASSLKTGTNYPNEQFF.

This clonotype was observed once. The rearrangement uses TRBV5-1 and TRBJ1-1; no clear D. This CDR3 has 13 residues. V was clipped by 1 base and J by 5 bases, with 9 bases between them. Germline assignment: CDR1 SGHRS and CDR2 YFSETQ. This CDR3 reads CASSLPPGTEAFF. CDR3 DNA: TGCGCCAGCAGCTTGCCGCCGGGGACTGAAGCTTTCTTT.

In this sample, this clonotype turned up many times. The chain carries TRBV6-1 and TRBJ2-3, with D unresolved. V was shortened by 6 bases and J by 4 bases, with 14 bases between the two germline ends. The CDR3 has 14 amino acids. Germline V gene lookup returns CDR1 MNHNS and CDR2 SASEGT. Written as DNA, the CDR3 is TGTGCCAGCAGCGTAGGGCAAGAAGCAGATACGCAGTATTTT. It translates to CASSVGQEADTQYF.

Many counts were recorded for this clonotype. V usage is TRBV12-3 or TRBV12-4 and J usage is TRBJ2-1, with 8 bases fitting TRBD2. Trimming cost V 2 bases and J 5 bases; bases outside gene matches: 2. The CDR3 is 14 residues long. In DNA form, the CDR3 reads TGTGCCAGCAGTTTACAGCGGGAGCACAATGAGCAGTTCTTC. This sequence encodes CASSLQREHNEQFF.

The rearrangement uses TRBV7-2 and TRBJ1-1, with no clear D. The ends were cut back, 5 bases at V and 3 bases at J, with 10 bases in the middle. Per germline, CDR1 SGHTA and CDR2 FQGNSA. The CDR3 runs to 13 residues. The CDR3 nucleotides read TGTGCCAGCAGCCCGTTTGAGGACACTGAAGCTTTCTTT. It is translated as CASSPFEDTEAFF.

This chain links TRBV3-1 with TRBJ2-2, with D perhaps assigned TRBD1 or TRBD2 (5 bases each). Germline V gives CDR1 LGHDT, CDR2 YNNKEL (reference sequence). Trimming removed 0 bases at V and 9 bases at J, with 11 bases between. The CDR3 length is 14 residues. The CDR3 DNA sequence: TGTGCCAGCAGCCAAGATCTCGGGGCGCGGGAGCTGTTTTTT. This encodes CASSQDLGARELFF.

This clonotype was observed a few times. V usage is TRBV7-2 and J usage is TRBJ1-4; TRBD1 matches 7 bases. Germline V gene sequence: CDR1 SGHTA, CDR2 FQGNSA. CDR3 size: 15 residues. The J segment lost 1 base and the V segment lost 3 bases, leaving 2 bases of the junction unmatched. This chain's CDR3 is CASSLTGKTNEKLFF. Written as DNA, the CDR3 is TGTGCCAGCAGCTTGACAGGGAAAACTAATGAAAAACTGTTTTTT.

The sample holds a few counts of this clonotype. V and J are TRBV20-1 and TRBJ2-1; TRBD2 aligns across 13 bases. The ends lost 6 bases at V and 9 bases at J; junction bases unmatched: 14. CDR3 length: 16 residues. The germline V gene encodes CDR1 DFQATT and CDR2 SNEGSKA (reference sequence). CDR3 residues: CSAETRGLAGVSEQFF. The CDR3, as DNA: TGCAGTGCCGAAACCCGCGGACTAGCGGGAGTATCTGAGCAGTTCTTC.

CDR3 loop: CSARNDDSGNTIYF. The CDR3 DNA follows: TGCAGTGCTAGGAACGACGACTCTGGAAACACCATATATTTT. The rearrangement uses TRBV20-1 and TRBJ1-3; the D is unclear. V was trimmed by 3 bases and J by 0 bases, leaving 9 bases between them. This CDR3 is 14 amino acids long. The germline gives CDR1 DFQATT, CDR2 SNEGSKA (reference sequence).

The chain is built from TRBV28 and TRBJ2-4; 8 bases match TRBD1. This CDR3 comprises 15 residues. Germline V CDR1 and CDR2: MDHEN, SYDVKM. Trimming cost V 6 bases and J 2 bases; bases outside gene matches: 6. The CDR3 bases are TGTGCCAGCAGGAGGACAGGGAGTACCAAAAACATTCAGTACTTC. Its protein is CASRRTGSTKNIQYF.

This clonotype has at least ten counts. The chain joins TRBV27 to TRBJ2-3; the match to TRBD1 covers 7 bases. Trimming took 6 bases from V and 6 from J; bases not matched to a gene: 9. The CDR3 loop spans 14 amino acids. Germline V gene data show CDR1 as MNHEY and CDR2 as SMNVEV (reference sequence). CDR3 region: CASREAGGKDTQYF. The CDR3 nucleotides read TGTGCCAGCAGGGAGGCAGGGGGTAAGGATACGCAGTATTTT.

The CDR3 DNA follows: TGTGCCAGCAGTTTCAGGGGAGGCGAGCAGTACTTC. Translated: CASSFRGGEQYF. This chain uses TRBV7-9 with TRBJ2-7; either TRBD1 or TRBD2 may fit D (6 bases each). Trimming took 6 bases from V and 6 from J, leaving 12 bases between them. Germline assignment: CDR1 SEHNR and CDR2 FQNEAQ (reference sequence). This CDR3 is built from 12 residues. The whole variable domain, filled in from reference TRBV7-9 and TRBJ2-7, reads DTGVSQNPRHKITKRGQNVTFRCDPISEHNRLYWYRQTLGQGPEFLTYFQNEAQLEKSRLLSDRFSAERPKGSFSTLEIQRTEQGDSAMYLCASSFRGGEQYFGPGTRLTVT.

The chain has TRBV13 and TRBJ2-3; D gene unclear. CDR1 and CDR2 from the germline V gene are PRHDT and FYEKMQ (reference sequence). V lost 8 bases and J 1 base, leaving 19 bases between the germline ends. There are 16 residues in the CDR3. The CDR3 nucleotides are TGTGCCAGCGGCCCCAGGCCCCCTGTGGGCACAGATACGCAGTATTTT. Encoded protein: CASGPRPPVGTDTQYF. Full variable domain (outside the CDR3, taken from reference TRBV13 and TRBJ2-3): AAGVIQSPRHLIKEKRETATLKCYPIPRHDTVYWYQQGPGQDPQFLISFYEKMQSDKGSIPDRFSAQQFSDYHSELNMSSLELGDSALYFCASGPRPPVGTDTQYFGPGTRLTVL.